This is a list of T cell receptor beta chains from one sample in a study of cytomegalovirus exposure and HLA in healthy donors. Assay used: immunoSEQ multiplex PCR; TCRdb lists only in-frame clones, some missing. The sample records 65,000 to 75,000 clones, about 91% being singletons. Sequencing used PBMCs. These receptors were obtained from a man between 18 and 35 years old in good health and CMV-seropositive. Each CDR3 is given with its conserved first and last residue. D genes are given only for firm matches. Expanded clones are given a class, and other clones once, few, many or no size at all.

cdr3_aa: CASTPLAGGPDEQFF
cdr3_nt: TGTGCCAGCACCCCCCTAGCGGGAGGGCCAGATGAGCAGTTCTTC
d_call: TRBD2
v_call: TRBV28
clone_size: NA
j_call: TRBJ2-1
cdr3_length: 15

cdr3_aa: CASSSVPGNNEQFF
cdr3_nt: TGTGCCAGCAGTTCCGTCCCGGGGAACAATGAGCAGTTCTTC
d_call: NA
v_call: TRBV6-5
clone_size: NA
j_call: TRBJ2-1
cdr3_length: 14

cdr3_aa: CASSEVAAEGGNEQFF
cdr3_nt: TGTGCCAGCAGTGAAGTCGCTGCTGAGGGGGGGAATGAGCAGTTCTTC
d_call: NA
v_call: TRBV6-1
clone_size: NA
j_call: TRBJ2-1
cdr3_length: 16

cdr3_aa: CTSSQEGSREAFF
cdr3_nt: TGCACCAGCAGCCAAGAGGGCAGCCGTGAAGCTTTCTTT
d_call: NA
v_call: TRBV1
clone_size: NA
j_call: TRBJ1-1
cdr3_length: 13

cdr3_aa: CASSQVGAGADTQYF
cdr3_nt: TGTGCCAGCAGCCAAGTAGGTGCGGGTGCAGATACGCAGTATTTT
d_call: NA
v_call: TRBV4-2
clone_size: NA
j_call: TRBJ2-3
cdr3_length: 15

cdr3_aa: CASSVSGTGDYEQYF
cdr3_nt: TGTGCCAGCAGCGTCTCCGGGACAGGCGACTACGAGCAGTACTTC
d_call: TRBD1
v_call: TRBV9
clone_size: NA
j_call: TRBJ2-7
cdr3_length: 15

cdr3_aa: CASSSRAGVTHEQYF
cdr3_nt: TGTGCCAGCAGTTCACGAGCGGGAGTCACCCACGAGCAGTACTTC
d_call: TRBD2
v_call: TRBV27
clone_size: NA
j_call: TRBJ2-7
cdr3_length: 15

cdr3_aa: CASRQTGLGAGELFF
cdr3_nt: TGTGCCAGCAGACAGACAGGTTTGGGGGCCGGGGAGCTGTTTTTT
d_call: NA
v_call: TRBV11-2
clone_size: NA
j_call: TRBJ2-2
cdr3_length: 15

cdr3_aa: CASSLGQGVNQPQHF
cdr3_nt: TGCGCCAGCAGCTTGGGACAGGGCGTGAATCAGCCCCAGCATTTT
d_call: TRBD1
v_call: TRBV5-1
clone_size: NA
j_call: TRBJ1-5
cdr3_length: 15

cdr3_aa: CASSPMQGRQETQYF
cdr3_nt: TGTGCCAGCTCACCAATGCAGGGAAGGCAGGAGACCCAGTACTTC
d_call: NA
v_call: TRBV18
clone_size: NA
j_call: TRBJ2-5
cdr3_length: 15

cdr3_aa: CASRPPSTGRAEAFF
cdr3_nt: TGTGCCAGCAGACCCCCCTCGACAGGGCGTGCTGAAGCTTTCTTT
d_call: TRBD1
v_call: TRBV28
clone_size: NA
j_call: TRBJ1-1
cdr3_length: 15

cdr3_aa: CASLRPLALSTGANVLTF
cdr3_nt: TGTGCCAGCCTCCGTCCCCTCGCTCTAAGCACTGGGGCCAACGTCCTGACTTTC
d_call: NA
v_call: TRBV7-2
clone_size: NA
j_call: TRBJ2-6
cdr3_length: 18

cdr3_aa: CAISWRGMHTGELFF
cdr3_nt: TGTGCCATTTCCTGGAGGGGCATGCACACCGGGGAGCTGTTTTTT
d_call: NA
v_call: TRBV6-1
clone_size: NA
j_call: TRBJ2-2
cdr3_length: 15

cdr3_aa: CASTEDSGANVLTF
cdr3_nt: TGCGCCAGCACCGAGGACTCTGGGGCCAACGTCCTGACTTTC
d_call: NA
v_call: TRBV5-1
clone_size: NA
j_call: TRBJ2-6
cdr3_length: 14

cdr3_aa: CASSSTPRKDTQYF
cdr3_nt: TGTGCCAGCAGCTCCACCCCTAGGAAAGATACGCAGTATTTT
d_call: NA
v_call: TRBV11-3
clone_size: once
j_call: TRBJ2-3
cdr3_length: 14

cdr3_aa: CASSQEREDTQYF
cdr3_nt: TGTGCCAGCAGCCAAGAGCGGGAGGATACGCAGTATTTT
d_call: TRBD2
v_call: TRBV14
clone_size: NA
j_call: TRBJ2-3
cdr3_length: 13

cdr3_aa: CASSLSSGRFNEQFF
cdr3_nt: TGTGCCAGCAGTTTGTCTAGCGGAAGATTCAATGAGCAGTTCTTC
d_call: TRBD2
v_call: TRBV28
clone_size: NA
j_call: TRBJ2-1
cdr3_length: 15

cdr3_aa: CAWSVGGTQYF
cdr3_nt: TGTGCCTGGAGTGTCGGAGGGACGCAGTATTTT
d_call: NA
v_call: TRBV30
clone_size: NA
j_call: TRBJ2-3
cdr3_length: 11

cdr3_aa: CASSIRTGGGTDTQYF
cdr3_nt: TGTGCCAGTAGTATCCGCACAGGGGGAGGCACAGATACGCAGTATTTT
d_call: TRBD1
v_call: TRBV19
clone_size: NA
j_call: TRBJ2-3
cdr3_length: 16

cdr3_aa: CASSLIGRLAGENEQFF
cdr3_nt: TGTGCCAGCAGCTTAATCGGGAGACTAGCGGGAGAAAATGAGCAGTTCTTC
d_call: TRBD2
v_call: TRBV5-4
clone_size: NA
j_call: TRBJ2-1
cdr3_length: 17

cdr3_aa: CASSPEGLRTDTQYF
cdr3_nt: TGTGCCAGCAGCCCGGAGGGACTACGCACAGATACGCAGTATTTT
d_call: TRBD2
v_call: TRBV7-2
clone_size: once
j_call: TRBJ2-3
cdr3_length: 15

cdr3_aa: CASSSADSGNTIYF
cdr3_nt: TGTGCCAGTAGTTCAGCGGACTCTGGAAACACCATATATTTT
d_call: NA
v_call: TRBV19
clone_size: NA
j_call: TRBJ1-3
cdr3_length: 14

cdr3_aa: CASSSGTSGRALDEQFF
cdr3_nt: TGCGCCAGCAGTTCCGGGACTAGCGGGAGGGCCTTAGATGAGCAGTTCTTC
d_call: TRBD2
v_call: TRBV5-1
clone_size: NA
j_call: TRBJ2-1
cdr3_length: 17

cdr3_aa: CAWSVETAGGDNEQFF
cdr3_nt: TGTGCCTGGAGTGTAGAAACGGCGGGAGGAGACAATGAGCAGTTCTTC
d_call: TRBD2
v_call: TRBV30
clone_size: NA
j_call: TRBJ2-1
cdr3_length: 16

cdr3_aa: CAWSVRLAGVNEQFF
cdr3_nt: TGTGCCTGGAGTGTACGACTAGCGGGAGTCAATGAGCAGTTCTTC
d_call: TRBD2
v_call: TRBV30
clone_size: NA
j_call: TRBJ2-1
cdr3_length: 15

cdr3_aa: CASSQEPTGTYNEQFF
cdr3_nt: TGTGCCAGCAGCCAAGAACCGACAGGGACCTACAATGAGCAGTTCTTC
d_call: TRBD1
v_call: TRBV4-2
clone_size: NA
j_call: TRBJ2-1
cdr3_length: 16

cdr3_aa: CASSLPGGNEQFF
cdr3_nt: TGTGCCAGCAGTCTACCCGGGGGGAATGAGCAGTTCTTC
d_call: TRBD2
v_call: TRBV7-9
clone_size: NA
j_call: TRBJ2-1
cdr3_length: 13

cdr3_aa: CASSQRRGTAGNTIYF
cdr3_nt: TGTGCCAGCAGCCAGAGACGGGGGACAGCTGGAAACACCATATATTTT
d_call: TRBD1
v_call: TRBV11-3
clone_size: few
j_call: TRBJ1-3
cdr3_length: 16

cdr3_aa: CASSRGQGPYNEQFF
cdr3_nt: TGTGCCAGCAGCCGAGGACAGGGCCCTTACAATGAGCAGTTCTTC
d_call: TRBD1
v_call: TRBV5-6
clone_size: NA
j_call: TRBJ2-1
cdr3_length: 15

cdr3_aa: CASSLVGSGVETQYF
cdr3_nt: TGCGCCAGCAGCTTAGTCGGGTCTGGTGTAGAGACCCAGTACTTC
d_call: NA
v_call: TRBV5-1
clone_size: NA
j_call: TRBJ2-5
cdr3_length: 15

cdr3_aa: CASSTPVRGENQPQHF
cdr3_nt: TGTGCCAGCAGTACTCCCGTAAGGGGCGAAAATCAGCCCCAGCATTTT
d_call: NA
v_call: TRBV28
clone_size: NA
j_call: TRBJ1-5
cdr3_length: 16

cdr3_aa: CASSLSIAGSYEQYF
cdr3_nt: TGTGCCAGCAGTTTATCCATCGCCGGTAGCTACGAGCAGTACTTC
d_call: NA
v_call: TRBV27
clone_size: NA
j_call: TRBJ2-7
cdr3_length: 15

cdr3_aa: CSVELDSYEQYF
cdr3_nt: TGCAGCGTTGAACTGGACAGCTACGAGCAGTACTTC
d_call: NA
v_call: TRBV29-1
clone_size: NA
j_call: TRBJ2-7
cdr3_length: 12

cdr3_aa: CASSQGEVKTFGTDTQYF
cdr3_nt: TGTGCCAGCAGCCAAGGGGAGGTTAAAACCTTTGGCACAGATACGCAGTATTTT
d_call: NA
v_call: TRBV14
clone_size: NA
j_call: TRBJ2-3
cdr3_length: 18

cdr3_aa: CASTPLGEGGNYGYTF
cdr3_nt: TGTGCCAGCACCCCCTTAGGCGAGGGCGGTAACTATGGCTACACCTTC
d_call: NA
v_call: TRBV28
clone_size: NA
j_call: TRBJ1-2
cdr3_length: 16

cdr3_aa: CATSRDSGAGDEQYF
cdr3_nt: TGTGCCACCAGCAGAGATTCAGGGGCGGGCGACGAGCAGTACTTC
d_call: NA
v_call: TRBV15
clone_size: NA
j_call: TRBJ2-7
cdr3_length: 15

cdr3_aa: CASSEYEVLASYEQYF
cdr3_nt: TGTGCCAGCAGTGAATACGAGGTGCTAGCATCCTACGAGCAGTACTTC
d_call: NA
v_call: TRBV6-1
clone_size: NA
j_call: TRBJ2-7
cdr3_length: 16

cdr3_aa: CASSFLRGLAGEAKNIQYF
cdr3_nt: TGTGCCAGCAGCTTCCTACGAGGACTAGCGGGAGAGGCCAAAAACATTCAGTACTTC
d_call: TRBD2
v_call: TRBV7-2
clone_size: NA
j_call: TRBJ2-4
cdr3_length: 19

cdr3_aa: CASSLTGGSGQYF
cdr3_nt: TGTGCCAGCAGTTTGACAGGGGGCTCGGGGCAGTACTTC
d_call: TRBD1
v_call: TRBV27
clone_size: NA
j_call: TRBJ2-7
cdr3_length: 13

cdr3_aa: CASSLDRTNTEAFF
cdr3_nt: TGCGCCAGCAGCTTGGACAGGACGAACACTGAAGCTTTCTTT
d_call: NA
v_call: TRBV5-1
clone_size: NA
j_call: TRBJ1-1
cdr3_length: 14

cdr3_aa: CASSLRGGVTEAFF
cdr3_nt: TGTGCCAGCAGCCTTCGAGGGGGTGTCACTGAAGCTTTCTTT
d_call: NA
v_call: TRBV7-8
clone_size: NA
j_call: TRBJ1-1
cdr3_length: 14

cdr3_aa: CASRRTGQETQYF
cdr3_nt: TGTGCCAGTAGGCGGACAGGTCAAGAGACCCAGTACTTC
d_call: TRBD1
v_call: TRBV19
clone_size: NA
j_call: TRBJ2-5
cdr3_length: 13

cdr3_aa: CASSEARVGQGYNGNQPQHF
cdr3_nt: TGTGCCAGCAGTGAAGCGCGAGTTGGACAGGGGTATAATGGCAATCAGCCCCAGCATTTT
d_call: TRBD1
v_call: TRBV2
clone_size: NA
j_call: TRBJ1-5
cdr3_length: 20

cdr3_aa: CASSVEGTPADTQYF
cdr3_nt: TGTGCCAGCAGCGTAGAGGGGACACCCGCTGATACGCAGTATTTT
d_call: NA
v_call: TRBV9
clone_size: NA
j_call: TRBJ2-3
cdr3_length: 15

cdr3_aa: CASSLRFQSYEQYF
cdr3_nt: TGTGCCAGCAGTTTGCGGTTCCAGAGCTACGAGCAGTACTTC
d_call: NA
v_call: TRBV27
clone_size: once
j_call: TRBJ2-7
cdr3_length: 14